This T cell receptor beta chain was obtained from a study of early T cells in non-severe SARS-CoV-2 infection. Across the study: Sequencing of unsorted whole blood was done on bulk RNA, leaving chains unpaired. General observations from the study: Database matching using VDJdb favored anti-spike CD8 responses, with private and CD4 specificities left missing.

Notes on this clonotype: What it binds is not known.

Unique molecular identifiers (one per individual cDNA molecule) were attached. TCRdb analysed the 5' RACE reads with MiXCR anew, one entry per CDR3 protein. This sample carries around 70,000 distinct CDR3 sequences, roughly a sixth of them seen once, and the ten largest clones take roughly 12%. The V gene's germline CDR1 is SGHNT and CDR2 YYREEE (reference sequence). The CDR3 runs to 14 residues. Trimming pared 0 bases from V and 4 bases from J, leaving 10 bases between. The V call is TRBV5-4, the J call TRBJ1-2; D is unresolved. The sequencing input was whole blood. The receptor was isolated from an adult who was a healthcare worker with PCR-confirmed SARS-CoV-2 infection or an uninfected control (not recorded which). The CDR3 DNA reads TGTGCCAGCAGCTTGGAGCCCATGGGCTATGGCTACACCTTC. This codes for CASSLEPMGYGYTF.